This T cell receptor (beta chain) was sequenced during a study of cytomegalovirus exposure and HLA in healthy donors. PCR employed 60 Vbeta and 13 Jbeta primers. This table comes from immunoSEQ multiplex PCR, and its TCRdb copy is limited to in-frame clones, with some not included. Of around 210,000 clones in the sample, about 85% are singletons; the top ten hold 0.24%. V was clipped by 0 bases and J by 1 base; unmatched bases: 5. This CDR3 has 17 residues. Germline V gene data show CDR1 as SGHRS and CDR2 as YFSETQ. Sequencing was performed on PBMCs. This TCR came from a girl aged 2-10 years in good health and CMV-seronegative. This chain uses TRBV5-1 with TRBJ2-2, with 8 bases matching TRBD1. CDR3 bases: TGCGCCAGCAGCTTGGGAAGGGACAGGCGGAACACCGGGGAGCTGTTTTTT. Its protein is CASSLGRDRRNTGELFF.